The next 19 T cell receptor beta chains were all read from a single sample in a study of OX40 agonist ivuxolimab in advanced cancers. TCRdb keeps only in-frame clones here, not all; method: immunoSEQ multiplex PCR. The sample records 73,000 or so clones, about 89% being singletons. The sample consisted of CD4+ or CD8+ T cells sorted from blood, taken in a trial of the OX40 agonist ivuxolimab. Receptor source: an adult with an advanced solid tumor such as melanoma, head and neck, liver or kidney cancer.

This clone came up once. The rearrangement uses TRBV2 and TRBJ1-2; unclear D gene. Germline V gene data show CDR1 as SNHLY and CDR2 as FYNNEI. V was trimmed by 6 bases and J by 3 bases, leaving 14 bases between them. The CDR3 is made up of 14 amino acids. The CDR3 DNA sequence: TGTGCCAGCAGCCCGGGCCTCTCAGACTATGGCTACACCTTC. Its translation: CASSPGLSDYGYTF.

The CDR3: CASSDGTGLSGNTIYF. The CDR3 DNA is TGCGCCAGCAGCGATGGGACAGGGCTCTCTGGAAACACCATATATTTT. The chain is built from TRBV5-1 and TRBJ1-3, with 9 nucleotides matching TRBD1. V gave up 4 bases and J gave up 0 bases; unmatched junction bases: 5. Germline-derived CDR1 and CDR2 are SGHRS and YFSETQ. The CDR3 has 16 amino acids.

The V and J genes are TRBV7-6 and TRBJ1-4, with unresolved D. The CDR3 runs to 15 residues. The V end was cut by 5 bases, the J end by 7 bases, with 17 bases between. Germline CDR1 is SGHVS and CDR2 is FNYEAQ. The CDR3 protein is CASSLSPVGREKLFF. CDR3 nucleotide sequence: TGTGCCAGCAGCCTATCCCCCGTTGGTCGTGAAAAACTGTTTTTT.

This CDR3 is CSASRGGEQYF. The CDR3 coding sequence is TGCAGTGCTAGCAGGGGGGGCGAGCAGTACTTC. The chain has TRBV20-1 and TRBJ2-7; perhaps D is TRBD1 or TRBD2 (7 bases each). The CDR3 length is 11 residues. Trimming took off 3 bases at V and 6 bases at J, with 9 bases between the two ends. Germline-derived CDR1 and CDR2 are DFQATT and SNEGSKA (reference sequence).

The V gene is TRBV19, the J gene TRBJ2-2; D remains unclear. The germline V gene has CDR1 LNHDA and CDR2 SQIVND (reference sequence). There are 16 residues in the CDR3. The V gene lost 0 bases and the J gene lost 7 bases, with 15 bases spanning the gap. The CDR3 DNA reads as TGTGCCAGTAGTATAGATCCTATCGATCGTGACGGGGAGCTGTTTTTT. This codes for CASSIDPIDRDGELFF.

This chain connects TRBV29-1 to TRBJ1-1; 9 bases agree with TRBD1. This CDR3 contains 13 residues. The germline CDR1 and CDR2 sequences are SQVTM and ANQGSEA. With V trimmed by 3 bases and J by 7 bases, 6 bases remained unmatched. The CDR3 DNA sequence: TGCAGCGTTGATTACAGGGGGCGCTTTGAAGCTTTCTTT. Translation gives CSVDYRGRFEAFF.

This clone was observed a handful of times. The chain joins TRBV28 to TRBJ2-2, with a weak D call TRBD2 (5 bases). CDR3 length: 16 amino acids. Trimming left V 5 bases short and J 0 bases short, with 13 bases between. Germline V gene lookup returns CDR1 MDHEN and CDR2 SYDVKM. The DNA for the CDR3 is TGTGCCAGCAGTCTAGCCTTACAGACGAACACCGGGGAGCTGTTTTTT. Its translation is CASSLALQTNTGELFF.

The V and J genes are TRBV30 and TRBJ1-3; D uncertain. Trimming removed 3 bases at V and 0 bases at J, with 9 bases between. CDR3 length equals 14 residues. Looked up from germline, CDR1 is GTSNPN and CDR2 is SVGIG (reference sequence). The CDR3 DNA follows: TGTGCCTGGAGCCCCGGCCGCTCTGGAAACACCATATATTTT. This codes for CAWSPGRSGNTIYF.

This clone has only one observation. The V and J genes are TRBV5-8 and TRBJ1-5; D is ambiguous. Germline CDR1 reads SGHTS; CDR2 reads YDEGEE. Trimming removed 0 bases from V and 6 bases from J, with 13 bases in between. The CDR3 has 15 amino acids. The CDR3 DNA sequence: TGTGCCAGCAGCTTGGGGTCGGGGTCGGCTCAGCCCCAGCATTTT. Amino acids: CASSLGSGSAQPQHF.

This chain links TRBV6-5 with TRBJ2-7; D uncertain. V dropped 0 bases and J dropped 3 bases, with 12 bases sitting between them. This CDR3 is built from 15 residues. Germline lookup yields CDR1 MNHEY and CDR2 SVGAGI. The DNA for the CDR3 is TGTGCCAGCAGTTACTCGATGCGTGCAGACTACGAGCAGTACTTC. Translating it yields CASSYSMRADYEQYF.

This chain links TRBV7-9 with TRBJ1-6; no reliable D call. V was trimmed by 1 base and J by 8 bases, leaving 9 bases between them. Germline V lookup: CDR1 SEHNR, CDR2 FQNEAQ (reference sequence). The CDR3 has 14 residues. The CDR3 DNA sequence: TGTGCCAGCAGCTTAGAGGCAGGCCATTCACCCCTCCACTTT. It codes for CASSLEAGHSPLHF.

In DNA, the CDR3 is TGTGCCAGCAGTCGACAGGCCGCGTACGAGCAGTACTTC. Protein sequence: CASSRQAAYEQYF. The V call is TRBV6-5, the J call TRBJ2-7; weak D call: TRBD1 (6 bases). CDR3 length: 13 residues. V lost 5 bases and J 4 bases, leaving 12 bases between the germline ends. Germline assignment: CDR1 MNHEY and CDR2 SVGAGI.

J is TRBJ1-5 and V is TRBV27, with D tentatively TRBD1 (5 bases). Germline V lookup: CDR1 MNHEY, CDR2 SMNVEV (reference sequence). The CDR3 loop spans 15 amino acids. V lost 4 bases and J 2 bases, leaving 12 bases between the germline ends. This CDR3 is CASSSRGSGNQPQHF. CDR3 DNA: TGTGCCAGCAGTTCTAGGGGTAGCGGCAATCAGCCCCAGCATTTT.

This rearrangement joins TRBV9 to TRBJ2-2, with a weak D call TRBD1 (6 bases). V dropped 6 bases and J dropped 1 base, with 13 bases sitting between them. From germline, CDR1 is SGDLS and CDR2 YYNGEE. The CDR3 has 15 amino acids. CDR3 residues: CASTTGQMNTGELFF. CDR3 in DNA: TGTGCCAGCACCACGGGACAAATGAACACCGGGGAGCTGTTTTTT.

V is TRBV7-6 and J is TRBJ2-2; D is unclear. The V end lost 1 base, the J end lost 6 bases, and 6 bases lay between the germline ends. This CDR3 region has 13 residues. Looked up from germline, CDR1 is SGHVS and CDR2 is FNYEAQ. CDR3 in DNA: TGTGCCAGCAGCTTAGGGGGATCCGGGGAGCTGTTTTTT. This gives the protein CASSLGGSGELFF.

This chain connects TRBV7-6 to TRBJ1-5, with D unclear. This CDR3 is 12 amino acids long. V was shortened by 2 bases and J by 7 bases, with 6 bases between the two germline ends. Germline CDR1 reads SGHVS; CDR2 reads FNYEAQ. This CDR3 is CASSLWKQPQHF. CDR3 bases: TGTGCCAGCAGCTTATGGAAACAGCCCCAGCATTTT.

The gene calls are TRBV19 and TRBJ2-5, with 9 nucleotides matching TRBD2. Germline trimming cut 6 bases from V and 2 bases from J; bases unmatched to any gene: 4. Looked up from germline, CDR1 is LNHDA and CDR2 is SQIVND (reference sequence). The CDR3 sequence is 14 residues long. CDR3 residues: CASSRTSVQETQYF. The CDR3 DNA reads as TGTGCCAGTAGCCGGACTAGCGTTCAAGAGACCCAGTACTTC.

The V call is TRBV7-9, the J call TRBJ2-3, with TRBD2 matching over 7 bases. The CDR3 covers 16 residues. J was trimmed by 3 bases and V by 1 base; bases with no gene match: 7. The V gene's germline CDR1 is SEHNR and CDR2 FQNEAQ (reference sequence). CDR3 amino acids: CASSLGGGSFTDTQYF. As DNA, the CDR3 is TGTGCCAGCAGCTTAGGCGGCGGGAGCTTTACAGATACGCAGTATTTT.

The chain employs TRBV27 and TRBJ1-2, with 9 bases fitting TRBD1. Trimming took 5 bases from V and 7 from J; bases not matched to a gene: 20. This CDR3 contains 18 residues. The V gene's germline CDR1 is MNHEY and CDR2 SMNVEV (reference sequence). CDR3 in DNA: TGTGCCAGCAGTCGCGATTCGACAGGGGGGGTGTCCGGTGGTGGCTACACCTTC. Its translation: CASSRDSTGGVSGGGYTF.